One sample yielded the 22 T cell receptor beta chains listed below, sequenced in a study of cytomegalovirus exposure and HLA in healthy donors. It was with 60 Vbeta and 13 Jbeta primers that the PCR ran. Some clones are missing from TCRdb's copy, which holds only in-frame ones; the method was immunoSEQ multiplex PCR. The repertoire holds approximately 160,000 clones, 77% seen once, with about 1.4% in the top ten. The sequencing input was PBMCs. These receptor sequences come from a woman aged 25 to 39 in good health and CMV-seropositive.

The chain is built from TRBV7-9 and TRBJ2-3; D is possibly TRBD2 (5 bases). The V gene's germline CDR1 is SEHNR and CDR2 FQNEAQ (reference sequence). The CDR3 is 15 residues long. V was shortened by 7 bases and J by 2 bases, with 16 bases between the two germline ends. The CDR3 reads CASIPEGYITDTQYF. DNA for the CDR3: TGTGCCAGCATCCCCGAGGGCTACATCACAGATACGCAGTATTTT.

The chain has TRBV2 and TRBJ2-7; D may be TRBD1 (5 bases). V dropped 8 bases and J dropped 2 bases, with 22 bases sitting between them. The CDR3 runs 16 residues. Germline V gene sequence: CDR1 SNHLY, CDR2 FYNNEI. The CDR3 region is CASHPGAGLSTYEQYF. The CDR3 nucleotides read TGTGCCAGCCACCCTGGGGCAGGGCTATCTACCTACGAGCAGTACTTC.

The gene calls are TRBV11-2 and TRBJ1-2; a weak D match, TRBD1 (5 bases). The V gene lost 5 bases and the J gene lost 4 bases, with 14 bases spanning the gap. The CDR3 is 14 amino acids. Per the germline V gene, CDR1 is SGHAT and CDR2 is FQNNGV. CDR3 sequence (DNA): TGTGCCAGCAGCCCCACCTCCGACAGCTATGGCTACACCTTC. Translating it yields CASSPTSDSYGYTF. The full variable domain, in which reference TRBV11-2 and TRBJ1-2 provide the parts outside the CDR3, is EAGVAQSPRYKIIEKRQSVAFWCNPISGHATLYWYQQILGQGPKLLIQFQNNGVVDDSQLPKDRFSAERLKGVDSTLKIQPAKLEDSAVYLCASSPTSDSYGYTFGSGTRLTVV.

V gene TRBV5-1 combines with J gene TRBJ1-2; D remains unclear. The CDR3 spans 15 residues. Deletions cut 0 bases from V and 3 bases from J, with 12 bases between. Germline loops: CDR1 SGHRS, CDR2 YFSETQ. The CDR3 loop is CASSLGGAGDYGYTF. As DNA, the CDR3 is TGCGCCAGCAGCTTGGGAGGCGCGGGTGACTATGGCTACACCTTC. Filled out from reference TRBV5-1 and TRBJ1-2, the complete variable domain reads KAGVTQTPRYLIKTRGQQVTLSCSPISGHRSVSWYQQTPGQGLQFLFEYFSETQRNKGNFPGRFSGRQFSNSRSEMNVSTLELGDSALYLCASSLGGAGDYGYTFGSGTRLTVV.

The chain uses TRBV4-3 and TRBJ2-1; 8 bases match TRBD2. This CDR3 has 15 residues. V shed 0 bases, J shed 7 bases, and the junction held 5 bases outside the gene matches. The germline CDR1 and CDR2 sequences are LGHNA and YSLEER. CDR3 loop: CASSQEPGGPNEQFF. The CDR3 bases are TGCGCCAGCAGCCAAGAGCCGGGAGGGCCAAATGAGCAGTTCTTC.

The chain uses TRBV11-3 and TRBJ2-3, with D maybe TRBD2 (5 bases). In germline, CDR1 is SGHNT, CDR2 YENEEA. The CDR3 length is 13 residues. Trimming cost V 5 bases and J 3 bases, with 9 bases left between them. The CDR3 DNA reads as TGTGCCAGCAGCCGTGGGAGAACAGATACGCAGTATTTT. This sequence encodes CASSRGRTDTQYF.

V gene TRBV4-3 combines with J gene TRBJ2-6; D unclear. The germline gives CDR1 LGHNA, CDR2 YSLEER. The CDR3 extends over 16 amino acids. The germline V and J ends were trimmed by 1 base and 1 base, with 8 bases remaining between them. This chain's CDR3 is CASSQGSSSGANVLTF. CDR3 bases: TGCGCCAGCAGCCAAGGAAGCTCTTCTGGGGCCAACGTCCTGACTTTC.

The chain combines TRBV6-1 with TRBJ2-7; D possibly corresponds to TRBD2 (5 bases). Per germline, CDR1 MNHNS and CDR2 SASEGT. Trimming cost V 1 base and J 0 bases, with 10 bases left between them. The CDR3 loop spans 15 amino acids. In nucleotides, the CDR3 is TGTGCCAGCAGTGAAGGGCGGGCCTCCTCCTACGAGCAGTACTTC. The encoded protein is CASSEGRASSYEQYF.

This clone was seen a single time. The rearrangement links TRBV27 to TRBJ2-2; D might be TRBD2 (6 bases). Germline CDR1 and CDR2: MNHEY and SMNVEV (reference sequence). The CDR3 spans 14 residues. Trimming pared 4 bases from V and 8 bases from J, leaving 14 bases between. CDR3 residues: CASSSRTTPGELFF. The CDR3 DNA sequence: TGTGCCAGCAGTTCTAGGACTACGCCGGGGGAGCTGTTTTTT.

The V and J genes are TRBV28 and TRBJ2-1, with D possibly matching TRBD1 (6 bases). The CDR3 has 15 amino acids. Germline assignment: CDR1 MDHEN and CDR2 SYDVKM. V was pared by 3 bases and J by 0 bases, with 9 bases between. CDR3: CASSLGAVSYNEQFF. CDR3 bases: TGTGCCAGCAGTTTGGGGGCGGTCTCCTACAATGAGCAGTTCTTC.

The chain couples TRBV4-1 to TRBJ2-7, with 13 bases lining up with TRBD2. Germline V gene lookup returns CDR1 MGHRA and CDR2 YSYEKL. There are 16 residues in the CDR3. Losses at the gene ends were 4 bases for V and 0 bases for J; bases not matched to a gene: 3. For the CDR3, the DNA is TGCGCCAGCAGCCCAACTAGCGGGAGGGTCTCCTACGAGCAGTACTTC. The encoded protein is CASSPTSGRVSYEQYF.

J is TRBJ2-1 and V is TRBV14; 8 nucleotides align to TRBD2. The CDR3 is 14 residues long. Germline assignment: CDR1 SGHDN and CDR2 FVKESK. V gave up 5 bases and J gave up 8 bases; unmatched junction bases: 8. This CDR3 reads CASSIREGRYEQFF. In nucleotides, the CDR3 is TGTGCCAGCAGCATCCGGGAGGGCCGGTATGAGCAGTTCTTC.

The V gene is TRBV28, the J gene TRBJ1-2; the D gene is possibly TRBD1 (5 bases). V was shortened by 1 base and J by 7 bases, with 10 bases between the two germline ends. Germline V CDR1 and CDR2: MDHEN, SYDVKM. The CDR3 has 13 amino acids. The CDR3 nucleotides read TGTGCCAGCAGTTTATCGCAGGGTCTTGGCTACACCTTC. The encoded protein is CASSLSQGLGYTF.

The chain couples TRBV5-1 to TRBJ2-3; D call uncertain. V was trimmed by 5 bases and J by 0 bases, leaving 10 bases between them. Looked up from germline, CDR1 is SGHRS and CDR2 is YFSETQ. The CDR3 sequence is 14 residues long. The CDR3: CASRAESSTDTQYF. Written as DNA, the CDR3 is TGCGCCAGCAGGGCGGAGAGTAGCACAGATACGCAGTATTTT.

This clone has a handful of counts. This rearrangement joins TRBV9 to TRBJ1-4; D is uncertain. Per germline, CDR1 SGDLS and CDR2 YYNGEE. The V gene lost 2 bases and the J gene lost 3 bases, with 17 bases spanning the gap. This CDR3 is 17 amino acids long. CDR3 in DNA: TGTGCCAGCAGCGTCACAGACGGGAGCTGGGCTAATGAAAAACTGTTTTTT. Amino acids: CASSVTDGSWANEKLFF.

V gene TRBV30 combines with J gene TRBJ1-4; D is undetermined. Per the germline V gene, CDR1 is GTSNPN and CDR2 is SVGIG (reference sequence). V gave up 5 bases and J gave up 8 bases, with 12 bases separating them. The CDR3 extends over 12 amino acids. CDR3 protein: CAWGPRGEKLFF. The CDR3 nucleotides read TGTGCCTGGGGCCCTCGCGGAGAAAAACTGTTTTTT.

The CDR3: CASSQVASRQGGEKLFF. CDR3 in DNA: TGCGCCAGCAGCCAAGTGGCGTCGCGTCAGGGGGGTGAAAAACTGTTTTTT. The rearrangement uses TRBV4-1 and TRBJ1-4; 7 bases map to TRBD1. Germline CDR1 reads MGHRA; CDR2 reads YSYEKL. The CDR3 extends over 17 amino acids. Unmatched junction bases numbered 12, after V lost 1 base and J lost 7 bases.

This clone turned up a few times. The rearrangement links TRBV7-8 to TRBJ1-2; D perhaps matches TRBD1 (5 bases). Trimming stripped 5 bases from V and 2 bases from J, with 15 bases between. The germline V gene encodes CDR1 SGHVS and CDR2 FQNEAQ. The CDR3 contains 15 residues. The CDR3 DNA reads as TGTGCCAGCAGCCGAACCGGGGGTTCAAACTATGGCTACACCTTC. Protein: CASSRTGGSNYGYTF.

This chain joins TRBV28 and TRBJ2-7; the D is unclear. Trimming removed 2 bases from V and 2 bases from J, with 10 bases in between. Germline values: CDR1 MDHEN, CDR2 SYDVKM. This CDR3 has 14 amino acids. The CDR3 nucleotides read TGTGCCAGCAGTTTACCCAGGTTTCCCTACGAGCAGTACTTC. The encoded protein is CASSLPRFPYEQYF.

This clone was detected once. The gene calls are TRBV19 and TRBJ2-1, with D tentatively TRBD2 (6 bases). V was trimmed by 6 bases and J by 5 bases, leaving 14 bases between them. This CDR3 comprises 14 residues. The V gene's germline CDR1 is LNHDA and CDR2 SQIVND (reference sequence). The CDR3 DNA sequence: TGTGCCAGTAGATTTGGGACTGAGAACAATGAGCAGTTCTTC. Amino acid sequence: CASRFGTENNEQFF. Drawing the rest from reference TRBV19 and TRBJ2-1, the complete variable domain is DGGITQSPKYLFRKEGQNVTLSCEQNLNHDAMYWYRQDPGQGLRLIYYSQIVNDFQKGDIAEGYSVSREKKESFPLTVTSAQKNPTAFYLCASRFGTENNEQFFGPGTRLTVL.

This clone was seen a handful of times. Here the CDR3 reads CASSLLGQGLDYGYTF. CDR3 DNA sequence: TGTGCCAGCAGTTTATTGGGACAGGGGCTGGACTATGGCTACACCTTC. This rearrangement joins TRBV28 to TRBJ1-2; TRBD1 aligns across 10 bases. The CDR3 length is 16 residues. Germline CDR1 MDHEN, CDR2 SYDVKM. Trimming removed 1 base from V and 3 bases from J; junction bases left unmatched: 5.

This chain joins TRBV6-6 and TRBJ1-2; 7 bases line up with TRBD1. The CDR3 extends over 15 amino acids. V dropped 5 bases and J dropped 11; count of bases not matched to a gene: 17. In germline, CDR1 is MNHNY, CDR2 SVGAGI (reference sequence). CDR3 in DNA: TGTGCCAGCAGTGGTCCGGGACAGTCCTCTGGGAGGTACACCTTC. Amino acid sequence: CASSGPGQSSGRYTF.